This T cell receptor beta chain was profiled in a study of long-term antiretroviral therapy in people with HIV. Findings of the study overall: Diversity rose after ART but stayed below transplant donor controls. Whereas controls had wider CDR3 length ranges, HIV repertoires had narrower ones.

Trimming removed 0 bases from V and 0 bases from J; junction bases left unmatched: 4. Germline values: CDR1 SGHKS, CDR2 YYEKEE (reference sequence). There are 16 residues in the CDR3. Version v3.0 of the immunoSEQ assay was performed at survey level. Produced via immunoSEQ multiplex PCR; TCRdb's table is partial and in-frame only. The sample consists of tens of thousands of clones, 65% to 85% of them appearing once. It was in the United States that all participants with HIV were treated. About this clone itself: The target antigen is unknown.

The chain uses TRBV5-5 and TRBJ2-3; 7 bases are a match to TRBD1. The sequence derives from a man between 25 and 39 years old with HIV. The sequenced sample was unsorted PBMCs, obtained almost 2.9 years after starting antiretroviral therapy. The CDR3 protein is CASSLVDRASTDTQYF. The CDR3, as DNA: TGTGCCAGCAGCTTGGTCGACAGGGCCAGCACAGATACGCAGTATTTT.